This T cell receptor beta chain was sequenced in a study of blood T cell repertoires in COVID-19. Profiled with immunoSEQ multiplex PCR; TCRdb holds only in-frame clones, not every one. The data hold under 95,000 clones, with approximately 87% observed a single time. The J segment lost 0 bases and the V segment lost 6 bases, leaving 6 bases of the junction unmatched. This CDR3 region has 15 residues. The V gene's germline CDR1 is SGDLS and CDR2 YYNGEE. What was sequenced was peripheral blood. The chain links TRBV9 to TRBJ2-1; 7 nucleotides line up with TRBD2. This TCR was recovered from a human donor with acute or convalescent COVID-19. The donor label of this sample is uncertain. CDR3 sequence: CASKSGGGSYNEQFF. CDR3 in DNA: TGTGCCAGCAAGAGTGGCGGGGGCTCCTACAATGAGCAGTTCTTC.